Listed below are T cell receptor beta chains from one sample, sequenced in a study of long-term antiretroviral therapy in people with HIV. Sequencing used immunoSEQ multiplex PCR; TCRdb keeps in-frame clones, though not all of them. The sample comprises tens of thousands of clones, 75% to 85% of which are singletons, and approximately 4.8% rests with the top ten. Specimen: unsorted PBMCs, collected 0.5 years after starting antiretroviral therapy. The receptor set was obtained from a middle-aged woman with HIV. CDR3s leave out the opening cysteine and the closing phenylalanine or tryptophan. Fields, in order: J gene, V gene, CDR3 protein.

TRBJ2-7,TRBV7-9,ASSLGVSGNEQY
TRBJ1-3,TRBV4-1,ASSLRTGSVDTIY
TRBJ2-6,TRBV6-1,ASSINSGANVLT
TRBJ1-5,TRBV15,ATSSRSNQPQH
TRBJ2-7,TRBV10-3,AISESGLDAYEQY
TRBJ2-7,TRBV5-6,ASSLGGDSYEQY
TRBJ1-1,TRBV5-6,ASSLAFGRADRNTEAF
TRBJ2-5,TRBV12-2,ASRSPRWVPETQY
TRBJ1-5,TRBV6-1,ASSEAGDRNQPQH
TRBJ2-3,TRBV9,ASSVAEGGGADTQY
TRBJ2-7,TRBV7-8,ASSPPPRDRAYEQY
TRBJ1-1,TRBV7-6,ASSYGGNTEAF
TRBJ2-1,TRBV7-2,ASSLAGLAINEQF
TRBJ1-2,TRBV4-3,ASSPGGNDYGYT
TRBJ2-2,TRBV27,ASSLGSTGELF
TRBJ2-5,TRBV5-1,ASSLGSGEQETQY
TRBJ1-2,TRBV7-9,ASSSGTGGRVLGYT
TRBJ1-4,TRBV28,ASSPHTATNEKLF
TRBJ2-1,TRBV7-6,ASSPRPEGTYNEQF
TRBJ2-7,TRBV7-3,ASSSTGGSGYEQY
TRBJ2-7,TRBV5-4,ASSLTTASYEQY
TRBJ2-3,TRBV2,ASSLRRGGTTDTQY
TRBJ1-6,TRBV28,ASSLSKNNSPLH
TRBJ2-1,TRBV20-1,RQGLTEQF
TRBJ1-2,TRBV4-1,ASSRPQTETGGYT
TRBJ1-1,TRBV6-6,ASKHGRTGMNTEAF
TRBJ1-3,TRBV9,ASSVRNSGNTIY
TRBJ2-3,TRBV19,ASSIELAGDTQY
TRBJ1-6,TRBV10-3,AIRDSSYNSPLH
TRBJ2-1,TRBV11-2,ASSRSIFRRGDYEQF
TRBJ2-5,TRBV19,ASSIDPGGRETQY